This T cell receptor (beta chain) derives from a study of technical replicates of blood from a few donors. V lost 3 bases to trimming and J lost 0 bases, with 21 bases between them. The CDR3 spans 19 residues. Germline values: CDR1 SGHTA, CDR2 FQGNSA. Clones were read by immunoSEQ multiplex PCR, and TCRdb kept only the in-frame ones, dropping some. The sample shows over 70,000 clones, approximately 97% of them seen only once. The receptor's source is a human donor in good health. The rearrangement uses TRBV7-2 and TRBJ1-3; D remains ambiguous. Sequencing used T cells isolated from PBMCs. DNA of the CDR3: TGTGCCAGCAGCTTGAGTGCCCCACGAAACCTCCACTCTGGAAACACCATATATTTT. This gives the protein CASSLSAPRNLHSGNTIYF.